The next 32 T cell receptor beta chains were all read from a single sample in a study of tumor-infiltrating lymphocytes in primary liver carcinoma. Total RNA (roughly 530 ng) served as template for TCR beta cDNA synthesis primed by a constant-region primer. A slightly modified ARM-PCR protocol with three nested multiplex PCR rounds produced these TCR beta libraries. A C-beta reverse primer was combined with TRBV1-TRBV30 forward primers in the first two PCR rounds, and each round had 10 cycles. TCRdb called the multiplex PCR reads again in MiXCR, with one record for every CDR3 protein. The table has 320,000 or so distinct CDR3 sequences, 60% to 80% seen once. For blood RNA, unsorted whole blood served as the source, and germline DNA was extracted too. The sequenced material came from peripheral blood. The receptors were gathered from a man aged 40-49 years with primary liver carcinoma and hepatitis B virus infection.

Turning to this clonotype: A much bigger clone sits one base away, suggesting this may be a read error. This rearrangement joins TRBV4-3 to TRBJ2-1; D perhaps matches TRBD1 (5 bases). Germline CDR1 reads LGHNA; CDR2 reads YSLEER. This CDR3 has 15 amino acids. CDR3 amino acids: CASSQDQGFVNGQFF. In DNA form, the CDR3 reads TGCGCCAGCAGCCAAGATCAGGGATTTGTCAATGGGCAGTTCTTC.

Of note for this clonotype: One end of the junction fails to match germline, which may point to a read error. This chain joins TRBV12-3 or TRBV12-4 and TRBJ2-1; D is perhaps TRBD1 (6 bases). The CDR3 is 15 residues long. The CDR3 loop is CTSSFLTGDYNEQFF. As DNA, the CDR3 is TGTACCAGCAGTTTTTTGACAGGTGATTACAATGAGCAGTTCTTC.

V gene TRBV29-1 combines with J gene TRBJ1-2; TRBD1 is a possible D gene (5 bases). Germline CDR1 SQVTM, CDR2 ANQGSEA. The V gene lost 7 bases and the J gene lost 10 bases, with 16 bases spanning the gap. This CDR3 region has 11 residues. CDR3 coding DNA: TGCAGCGCCTCCGGATTAGGGGACTACACCTTC. Translated: CSASGLGDYTF.

Concerning this clonotype itself: This may be a read error, as it is one base from a much larger clone. The rearrangement uses TRBV7-8 and TRBJ2-1; 11 bases map to TRBD2. Germline V gene data show CDR1 as SGHVS and CDR2 as FQNEAQ. This CDR3 contains 15 residues. The CDR3 DNA reads as TGTGCCAGCAACTTATACATAGCGGGAGGGAGTGAGCAGTTCTTC. It codes for CASNLYIAGGSEQFF.

As to this clonotype: It may be a read error: a sequence one base away is much more abundant. J is TRBJ2-1 and V is TRBV5-4; TRBD2 matches at 8 bases. CDR1 is SGHNT, CDR2 YYREEE, per germline (reference sequence). CDR3 length: 15 residues. The DNA for the CDR3 is TGTGCCAGCAGCGTTACTAGCGGAGGAGACAATGAGCAGCTCTTC. This codes for CASSVTSGGDNEQLF. Combining the CDR3 with reference TRBV5-4 and TRBJ2-1 gives the whole variable domain ETGVTQSPTHLIKTRGQQVTLRCSSQSGHNTVSWYQQALGQGPQFIFQYYREEENGRGNFPPRFSGLQFPNYSSELNVNALELDDSALYLCASSVTSGGDNEQLFGPGTRLTVL.

This clonotype was seen a few times. A much more abundant neighbour one base away suggests this may be a read error. Since no conserved phenylalanine or tryptophan closes the CDR3, a read error is the likely cause. CDR3 protein: CASSRVAGVSYEQYL. The CDR3 nucleotides read TGCGCCAGCAGCCGTGTAGCGGGGGTCTCCTACGAGCAGTACTTA. This rearrangement joins TRBV4-1 to TRBJ2-7; 9 nucleotides line up with TRBD2. Per the germline V gene, CDR1 is MGHRA and CDR2 is YSYEKL. V dropped 4 bases and J dropped 0; count of bases not matched to a gene: 4. CDR3 size: 15 residues.

With respect to this clonotype: A much bigger clone sits one base away, suggesting this may be a read error. The CDR3 loop is CVISGGYNEQFF. The CDR3 nucleotides are TGTGTCATCAGTGGTGGGTACAATGAGCAGTTCTTC. This chain uses TRBV10-3 with TRBJ2-1; D is ambiguous. CDR1 and CDR2 (germline): ENHRY, SYGVKD. This CDR3 spans 12 amino acids.

As concerns this clonotype: An end of the junction does not agree with germline; a read error may underlie this. The chain couples TRBV5-5 to TRBJ2-7; D unresolved. The germline gives CDR1 SGHKS, CDR2 YYEKEE (reference sequence). This CDR3 has 12 residues. CDR3: CTSSFLGREQYF. Here the CDR3 DNA reads TGTACCAGCAGCTTTCTTGGGCGCGAGCAATACTTC.

This chain links TRBV7-9 with TRBJ2-6; D not certain. The CDR3 is 16 residues long. Trimming took off 4 bases at V and 2 bases at J, with 12 bases between the two ends. Germline CDR1 is SEHNR and CDR2 is FQNEAQ (reference sequence). The CDR3 reads CASSSAVDPGANVLTF. The CDR3, as DNA: TGTGCCAGCAGCTCGGCCGTGGACCCTGGGGCCAACGTCCTGACTTTC.

About this clonotype itself: With a much larger clone just one base away, this may be a read error. The rearrangement uses TRBV6-2 or TRBV6-3 and TRBJ2-1; TRBD2 aligns across 9 bases. The CDR3 length is 13 residues. J gave up 5 bases and V 6 bases, and 2 bases lay outside the gene matches. Germline-derived CDR1 and CDR2 are MNHEY and SVGEGT. The CDR3 protein is CASRTSGHNEQFF. In DNA, the CDR3 is TGTGCCAGCAGGACTAGCGGACACAATGAGCAGTTCTTC.

Concerning this clonotype: A much larger clone sits a single nucleotide away, making a read error possible. CDR3 DNA sequence: TGTGCCGGCAGTGCGCAGGGACGGACTCCCAACACCGGGGAGCTGTTTTTT. Its protein product is CAGSAQGRTPNTGELFF. The chain recombines TRBV6-1 with TRBJ2-2; either TRBD1 or TRBD2 may supply D (5 bases each). CDR3 length: 17 residues. The germline V gene encodes CDR1 MNHNS and CDR2 SASEGT.

In regard to this clonotype: A read error is possible here, since a much larger clone lies one base away. V gene TRBV5-1 combines with J gene TRBJ2-2, with D perhaps TRBD1 (6 bases). CDR1 and CDR2 from the germline V gene are SGHRS and YFSETQ. The CDR3 sequence is 14 residues long. CDR3 region: CVSSSGQPTGELFF. The CDR3 bases are TGCGTCAGCAGCTCAGGACAGCCCACCGGGGAGCTGTTTTTT.

With respect to this clonotype: With a much larger clone just one base away, this may be a read error. The chain carries TRBV4-3 and TRBJ2-3; the D is unclear. This CDR3 contains 15 residues. CDR1 and CDR2 from the germline V gene are LGHNA and YSLEER. Trimming pared 0 bases from V and 4 bases from J, leaving 11 bases between. This CDR3 is CASSQDKGSSDTQYF. CDR3 DNA: TGCGCCAGCAGCCAAGATAAGGGCTCCTCAGATACGCAGTATTTT.

The V call is TRBV10-3, the J call TRBJ2-5; unclear D gene. The CDR3 consists of 13 residues. CDR1 and CDR2 (germline): ENHRY, SYGVKD. The germline V and J ends were trimmed by 5 bases and 3 bases, with 10 bases remaining between them. This chain's CDR3 is CAISRGNEETQYF. The CDR3 bases are TGTGCCATCAGTCGAGGAAACGAAGAGACCCAGTACTTC.

This clonotype has just one count. This may be a read error, as it is one base from a much larger clone. This chain connects TRBV6-1 to TRBJ2-1; D perhaps matches TRBD1 (5 bases). Germline CDR1 reads MNHNS; CDR2 reads SASEGT. This CDR3 is 11 amino acids long. CDR3 nucleotide sequence: TGTGACAGCAGGGTAACGAGTGAGCAGTTCTTC. Translating gives CDSRVTSEQFF.

The CDR3 sequence: CASSFRSSGSYNEQFF. In DNA, the CDR3 is TGTGCCAGCAGTTTCCGGTCTAGCGGTTCCTACAATGAGCAGTTCTTC. The chain carries TRBV28 and TRBJ2-1, with 7 bases matching TRBD2. This CDR3 is built from 16 residues. Trimming took 3 bases from V and 1 from J; bases not matched to a gene: 6. CDR1 is MDHEN and CDR2 is SYDVKM in the germline V gene.

This clonotype was counted ten times or more. This sequence joins TRBV6-5 and TRBJ2-3; D gene ambiguous. Germline V gene sequence: CDR1 MNHEY, CDR2 SVGAGI. The ends were cut back, 5 bases at V and 1 base at J, with 7 bases in the middle. The CDR3 runs 13 residues. The CDR3 sequence: CASSGPGTDTQYF. CDR3 nucleotides: TGTGCCAGCAGTGGGCCTGGCACAGATACGCAGTATTTT.

This clonotype was counted many times. The chain joins TRBV6-5 to TRBJ2-1; perhaps TRBD2 as D (5 bases). Germline V gene data show CDR1 as MNHEY and CDR2 as SVGAGI. Trimming shortened V by 2 bases and J by 9 bases, and 17 bases separated the two germline ends. There are 15 residues in the CDR3. As DNA, the CDR3 is TGTGCCAGCAGTTACGCCGTGGACTCACCGGGTGAGCAGTTCTTC. Its protein product is CASSYAVDSPGEQFF.

The V and J genes are TRBV12-3 or TRBV12-4 and TRBJ2-7, with TRBD1 matching over 8 bases. This CDR3 is built from 13 residues. V dropped 3 bases and J dropped 6; count of bases not matched to a gene: 4. This CDR3 reads CASSLTGVAEQYF. In DNA form, the CDR3 reads TGTGCCAGCAGTTTGACAGGGGTTGCCGAGCAGTACTTC.

This chain links TRBV12-3 or TRBV12-4 with TRBJ2-5; D not certain. The CDR3 is 13 amino acids. Trimming stripped 1 base from V and 9 bases from J, with 12 bases between. CDR3 sequence: CASSLVVGEAQYF. DNA of the CDR3: TGTGCCAGCAGTTTAGTAGTGGGTGAGGCCCAGTACTTC.

Points on this clonotype: Since the CDR3 does not end with the conserved phenylalanine or tryptophan, this likely comes from a read error. The chain combines TRBV6-1 with TRBJ1-6; perhaps TRBD1 as D (6 bases). Looked up from germline, CDR1 is MNHNS and CDR2 is SASEGT. Deletions cut 2 bases from V and 7 bases from J, with 12 bases between. The CDR3 runs 15 residues. The CDR3 here is CASSEYEQGNSPLHI. The CDR3 nucleotides read TGTGCCAGCAGTGAATACGAACAGGGAAATTCACCCCTCCACATT.

This clonotype was seen at least ten times. The chain couples TRBV29-1 to TRBJ1-1, with a tentative D call TRBD1 (6 bases). The ends were cut back, 0 bases at V and 1 base at J, with 12 bases in the middle. The CDR3 length is 15 residues. Germline CDR1 is SQVTM and CDR2 is ANQGSEA. The CDR3 loop reads CSVEDWGRGNTEAFF. The CDR3 DNA sequence: TGCAGCGTTGAAGATTGGGGCAGGGGGAACACTGAAGCTTTCTTT.

This clonotype rates as medium-sized. The chain links TRBV11-3 to TRBJ2-7; TRBD1 agrees at 7 bases. Germline values: CDR1 SGHNT, CDR2 YENEEA. The V and J ends lost 6 bases and 3 bases, in that order; junction bases with no gene match: 2. The CDR3 has 12 amino acids. CDR3 in amino acids: CASSRDSYEQYF. The CDR3 coding sequence is TGTGCCAGCAGTCGGGACAGCTACGAGCAGTACTTC.

The J gene is TRBJ2-7, the V gene TRBV30, with D perhaps TRBD1 or TRBD2 (6 bases each). Germline V lookup: CDR1 GTSNPN, CDR2 SVGIG (reference sequence). The CDR3 has 12 residues. Trimming removed 8 bases at V and 2 bases at J, with 13 bases between. CDR3 bases: TGTGCCGGGGGGCGATCGGCCTACGAGCAGTACTTC. It is translated as CAGGRSAYEQYF.

The chain is built from TRBV6-5 and TRBJ2-3; D is perhaps TRBD1 (6 bases). The ends were cut back, 7 bases at V and 2 bases at J, with 13 bases in the middle. The CDR3 contains 14 residues. Germline loops: CDR1 MNHEY, CDR2 SVGAGI. The CDR3 DNA follows: TGTGCCAGCAATCCGGGACACCACACAGATACGCAGTATTTT. Translating gives CASNPGHHTDTQYF.

As concerns this clonotype: One end of the junction does not line up with germline, which may come from a read error. The chain has TRBV7-9 and TRBJ1-2, with 9 bases that match TRBD1. Germline V gene sequence: CDR1 SEHNR, CDR2 FQNEAQ (reference sequence). The CDR3 extends over 14 amino acids. The CDR3 nucleotides read TGTGCCAGCAGCTTCACAGGGGGCAGCTATGGCTACACTTTC. Translated: CASSFTGGSYGYTF.

For this clonotype: A much bigger clone sits one base away, suggesting this may be a read error. V is TRBV14 and J is TRBJ1-1; D not resolved. Per the germline V gene, CDR1 is SGHDN and CDR2 is FVKESK. With 1 base removed from V and 10 bases from J, the gap between germline ends came to 7 bases. The CDR3 totals 11 residues. CDR3 DNA: TGTGCCAGCAGCCAAGCCGGGAGAGCTTTCTTT. Translation gives CASSQAGRAFF.

This clonotype was seen only a few times. The gene calls are TRBV5-5 and TRBJ2-7; a weak D match, TRBD2 (6 bases). Germline lookup yields CDR1 SGHKS and CDR2 YYEKEE (reference sequence). V lost 2 bases, J lost 1 base, and 16 bases lay in between. The CDR3 sequence is 16 residues long. CDR3 amino acids: CASSFRVAAKSYEQYF. The CDR3 DNA reads as TGTGCCAGCAGCTTCAGGGTAGCGGCAAAATCCTACGAGCAGTACTTC.

The rearrangement joins TRBV29-1 to TRBJ2-7; TRBD2 matches at 9 bases. V lost 7 bases to trimming and J lost 6 bases; unmatched junction nucleotides: 16. This CDR3 spans 15 amino acids. Per the germline V gene, CDR1 is SQVTM and CDR2 is ANQGSEA. This CDR3 reads CSGSSAGGLSGEQYF. The CDR3 DNA is TGCAGCGGTTCTTCAGCGGGAGGTCTCTCGGGCGAGCAGTACTTC.

This clonotype was recorded many times. In DNA form, the CDR3 reads TGCAGCGTCACACAGGGGGGAGATCAGCCCCAGCATTTT. It yields the protein CSVTQGGDQPQHF. The V and J genes are TRBV29-1 and TRBJ1-5, with 8 bases that match TRBD1. The junction had 6 bases not matched to a gene; V was cut back by 6 bases and J by 5 bases. This CDR3 has 13 residues. CDR1 SQVTM and CDR2 ANQGSEA come from the germline V gene.

The chain uses TRBV15 and TRBJ2-1; D call uncertain. The germline V gene encodes CDR1 LNHNV and CDR2 YYDKDF (reference sequence). Trimming took off 0 bases at V and 10 bases at J, with 7 bases between the two ends. CDR3 length: 12 residues. This CDR3 reads CATSRDSSEQFF. The CDR3 DNA is TGTGCCACCAGCAGAGATTCCTCCGAGCAGTTCTTC.

Turning to this clonotype: This could be a read error, since a much larger clone is one nucleotide away. The V gene is TRBV29-1, the J gene TRBJ1-3; D is uncertain. V lost 3 bases and J 4 bases, leaving 4 bases between the germline ends. The CDR3 has 11 residues. CDR1 SQVTM and CDR2 ANQGSEA come from the germline V gene. CDR3 DNA sequence: TGCAGCGTTGATGAGGGAAACACCATATATTTT. Protein product: CSVDEGNTIYF.